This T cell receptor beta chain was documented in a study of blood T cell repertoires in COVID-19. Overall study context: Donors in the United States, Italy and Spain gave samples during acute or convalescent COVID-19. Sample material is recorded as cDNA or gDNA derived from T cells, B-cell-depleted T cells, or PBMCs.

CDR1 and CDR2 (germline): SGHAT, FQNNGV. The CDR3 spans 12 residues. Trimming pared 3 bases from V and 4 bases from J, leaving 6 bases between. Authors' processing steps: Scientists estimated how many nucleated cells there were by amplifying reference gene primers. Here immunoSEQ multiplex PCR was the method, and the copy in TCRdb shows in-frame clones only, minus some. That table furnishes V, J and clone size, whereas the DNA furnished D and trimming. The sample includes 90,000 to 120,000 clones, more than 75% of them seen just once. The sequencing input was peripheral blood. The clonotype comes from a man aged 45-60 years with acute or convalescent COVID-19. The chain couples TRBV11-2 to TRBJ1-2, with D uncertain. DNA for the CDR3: TGTGCCAGCAGCTTTAGCAGCTATGGCTACACCTTC. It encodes CASSFSSYGYTF.